Presented here are 29 T cell receptor beta chains from one specimen sequenced in a study of Ad26.COV2.S vaccination and SARS-CoV-2 variants. Treatment meaning: approximately 18 received Ad26.COV2.S at low or high dose, single or two shots; a few received placebo; per-sample allocation not given. Samples were taken on day 63 after the first vaccine or placebo injection. Method: immunoSEQ multiplex PCR; TCRdb's copy keeps in-frame clones and lacks some. The sample has about 400,000 clones; approximately 83% are singletons. The sequencing here drew on peripheral blood, taken in a trial of Ad26.COV2.S vaccine versus placebo. These receptors were taken from a person between 18 and 60 years old who received the Ad26.COV2.S COVID-19 vaccine or a placebo.

The J gene is TRBJ1-2, the V gene TRBV6-5, with TRBD1 matching over 7 bases. J lost 8 bases, V lost 4 bases, and 10 bases had no gene match. CDR1 is MNHEY and CDR2 is SVGAGI in the germline V gene. CDR3 length equals 14 residues. CDR3 region: CASSSQTGSIGYTF. CDR3 coding DNA: TGTGCCAGCAGTTCCCAGACAGGGAGTATAGGCTACACCTTC.

The chain uses TRBV19 and TRBJ2-3, with 11 bases that match TRBD2. Looked up from germline, CDR1 is LNHDA and CDR2 is SQIVND (reference sequence). This CDR3 region has 16 residues. With V trimmed by 3 bases and J by 4 bases, 6 bases remained unmatched. In DNA form, the CDR3 reads TGTGCCAGTAGTATGAGACTAGCGGGGACATCAGATACGCAGTATTTT. It translates to CASSMRLAGTSDTQYF.

V usage is TRBV6-5 and J usage is TRBJ2-7, with D possibly being TRBD1 (5 bases). Germline V gene data show CDR1 as MNHEY and CDR2 as SVGAGI. V gave up 2 bases and J gave up 3 bases, with 14 bases separating them. The CDR3 totals 15 residues. This CDR3 reads CASSYGSDTGYEQYF. CDR3 in DNA: TGTGCCAGCAGTTACGGGTCGGACACTGGCTACGAGCAGTACTTC.

V usage is TRBV11-3 and J usage is TRBJ2-3; 7 positions match TRBD2. V lost 5 bases and J lost 13; bases outside the gene matches: 12. CDR1 and CDR2 from the germline V gene are SGHNT and YENEEA. The CDR3 runs to 13 residues. CDR3 DNA sequence: TGTGCCAGCAGCCATAGGTGGGAGGGCCGAGAGTATTTT. Its protein product is CASSHRWEGREYF.

The J gene is TRBJ2-7, the V gene TRBV15, with 9 bases lining up with TRBD2. The CDR3 sequence is 18 residues long. In germline, CDR1 is LNHNV, CDR2 YYDKDF (reference sequence). V dropped 0 bases and J dropped 0; count of bases not matched to a gene: 9. The CDR3 DNA reads TGTGCCACCAGCAGAGATCGTTCTAGCGGGGCCGCCTCCTACGAGCAGTACTTC. Encoded protein: CATSRDRSSGAASYEQYF.

The rearrangement joins TRBV10-3 to TRBJ1-2, with D perhaps TRBD1 (6 bases). The CDR3 is 13 residues long. Germline V lookup: CDR1 ENHRY, CDR2 SYGVKD. Trimming shortened V by 7 bases and J by 3 bases, and 12 bases separated the two germline ends. The CDR3 sequence: CAINAGVDYGYTF. The CDR3 DNA reads as TGTGCCATCAATGCAGGGGTCGACTATGGCTACACCTTC.

This chain links TRBV24-1 with TRBJ1-2, with 8 bases lining up with TRBD1. Germline CDR1 KGHDR, CDR2 SFDVKD. The J segment lost 8 bases and the V segment lost 1 base, leaving 5 bases of the junction unmatched. CDR3 length: 14 amino acids. The CDR3 nucleotides read TGTGCCACCAGTGATTTACGACAGGGGAGCGGCTACACCTTC. This gives the protein CATSDLRQGSGYTF.

This chain links TRBV9 with TRBJ2-1, with a tentative D call TRBD1 (5 bases). In germline, CDR1 is SGDLS, CDR2 YYNGEE. The CDR3 spans 13 residues. Trimming shortened V by 0 bases and J by 4 bases, and 5 bases separated the two germline ends. The CDR3: CASSVGQYNEQFF. As DNA, the CDR3 is TGTGCCAGCAGCGTAGGACAGTACAATGAGCAGTTCTTC.

The genes are TRBV24-1 and TRBJ1-1; 8 bases map to TRBD1. Germline V gives CDR1 KGHDR, CDR2 SFDVKD. This CDR3 contains 12 residues. J lost 3 bases, V lost 10 bases, and 3 bases had no gene match. CDR3 in DNA: TGTGCCACACAGGGGGTCCACACTGAAGCTTTCTTT. It encodes CATQGVHTEAFF.

The chain joins TRBV14 to TRBJ1-3, with D unclear. CDR1 is SGHDN, CDR2 FVKESK, per germline. Trimming left V 8 bases short and J 1 base short, with 12 bases between. This CDR3 comprises 14 residues. The CDR3 loop reads CASGFSGSGNTIYF. The CDR3 nucleotides read TGTGCCAGCGGGTTCTCAGGATCTGGAAACACCATATATTTT. The full variable domain, completed using reference TRBV14 and TRBJ1-3, is EAGVTQFPSHSVIEKGQTVTLRCDPISGHDNLYWYRRVMGKEIKFLLHFVKESKQDESGMPNNRFLAERTGGTYSTLKVQPAELEDSGVYFCASGFSGSGNTIYFGEGSWLTVV.

The rearrangement uses TRBV12-3 or TRBV12-4 and TRBJ2-7; D possibly uses TRBD1 or TRBD2 (5 bases each). Trimming pared 5 bases from V and 4 bases from J, leaving 12 bases between. The CDR3 covers 13 residues. DNA of the CDR3: TGTGCCAGCAGTCCCGGGACGGCGTACGAGCAGTACTTC. This encodes CASSPGTAYEQYF.

This CDR3 reads CASSQGEGEGRETQYF. CDR3 in DNA: TGTGCCAGCAGCCAAGGAGAAGGGGAGGGGAGGGAGACCCAGTACTTC. The rearrangement uses TRBV3-1 (or the pseudogene TRBV3-2) and TRBJ2-5; 7 bases align to TRBD2. The germline CDR1 and CDR2 sequences are LGHDT and YNNKEL (reference sequence). The CDR3 loop spans 16 amino acids. The V segment lost 1 base and the J segment 5 bases; nucleotides outside the gene matches: 10.

This clone has a handful of counts. The V gene is TRBV4-3, the J gene TRBJ1-5; 9 nucleotides line up with TRBD1. The CDR3 consists of 15 residues. Germline V gene data show CDR1 as LGHNA and CDR2 as YSLEER. Trimming at V came to 4 bases and at J to 6 bases, leaving 7 bases not matched to a gene. The CDR3 loop is CASSRSVTGGQPQHF. The CDR3 DNA reads as TGCGCCAGCAGCCGCTCAGTGACAGGGGGTCAGCCCCAGCATTTT.

The J gene is TRBJ2-7, the V gene TRBV28, with 14 bases fitting TRBD2. In germline, CDR1 is MDHEN, CDR2 SYDVKM. V was pared by 5 bases and J by 7 bases, with 10 bases of the junction left unmatched. The CDR3 runs 16 residues. CDR3 amino acids: CASSVFGTSGGKEQYF. CDR3 coding DNA: TGTGCCAGCAGTGTGTTCGGGACTAGCGGGGGAAAGGAGCAGTACTTC.

The V and J genes are TRBV7-2 and TRBJ1-2, with TRBD1 as a possible D gene (6 bases). This CDR3 is built from 15 residues. The germline V gene has CDR1 SGHTA and CDR2 FQGNSA. Trimming took 1 base from V and 6 from J, leaving 15 bases between them. The CDR3 bases are TGTGCCAGCAGCTTAGTGGTCAGGGGTGTGGATGGCTACACCTTC. It is translated as CASSLVVRGVDGYTF.

The chain carries TRBV7-9 and TRBJ2-7, with D possibly being TRBD2 (5 bases). V dropped 5 bases and J dropped 6 bases, with 20 bases sitting between them. Germline V gene sequence: CDR1 SEHNR, CDR2 FQNEAQ (reference sequence). The CDR3 length is 15 residues. CDR3 in DNA: TGTGCCAGCAGCGCATACGGGTTGCGGAGGAGCGAGCAGTACTTC. Its translation is CASSAYGLRRSEQYF.

The chain couples TRBV4-1 to TRBJ2-7; 8 nucleotides align to TRBD1. The CDR3 covers 16 residues. Trimming took 1 base from V and 3 from J; bases not matched to a gene: 8. CDR1 and CDR2 (germline): MGHRA, YSYEKL. The CDR3 bases are TGCGCCAGCAGCCAAGGTCAATCTGGACAGGGCTACGAGCAGTACTTC. Translation: CASSQGQSGQGYEQYF.

CDR3 loop: CASQLLGTDTEAFF. Here the CDR3 DNA reads TGTGCCAGCCAGTTACTGGGGACCGACACTGAAGCTTTCTTT. The chain uses TRBV6-5 and TRBJ1-1, with D perhaps TRBD1 (5 bases). Germline assignment: CDR1 MNHEY and CDR2 SVGAGI. The CDR3 has 14 amino acids. Trimming removed 8 bases from V and 3 bases from J, with 16 bases in between.

J is TRBJ2-5 and V is TRBV7-9; TRBD2 agrees at 7 bases. Germline V CDR1 and CDR2: SEHNR, FQNEAQ (reference sequence). V was pared by 5 bases and J by 5 bases, with 14 bases of the junction left unmatched. CDR3 size: 16 residues. The CDR3 spells CASSLNVAGEGETQYF. CDR3 bases: TGTGCCAGCAGCCTTAACGTAGCGGGTGAGGGGGAGACCCAGTACTTC.

This clone was counted only a few times. The chain couples TRBV18 to TRBJ2-1, with D perhaps TRBD1 (7 bases). Trimming pared 4 bases from V and 6 bases from J, leaving 13 bases between. The germline CDR1 and CDR2 sequences are KGHSH and LQKENI. There are 14 residues in the CDR3. DNA for the CDR3: TGTGCCAGCTCACTTCAGGGGGGCCGCAATGAGCAGTTCTTC. Its protein product is CASSLQGGRNEQFF.

The chain joins TRBV7-9 to TRBJ2-1; D gene unclear. V lost 3 bases, J lost 4 bases, and 7 bases lay in between. Looked up from germline, CDR1 is SEHNR and CDR2 is FQNEAQ (reference sequence). This CDR3 contains 13 residues. The CDR3 sequence: CASSLTPYNEQFF. CDR3 coding DNA: TGTGCCAGCAGCTTGACTCCATACAATGAGCAGTTCTTC.

A remark on this clone: One end of the junction does not line up with germline, which may come from a read error. This chain uses TRBV5-1 with TRBJ1-2, with TRBD1 matching 9 bases. This CDR3 has 16 residues. The V gene's germline CDR1 is SGHRS and CDR2 YFSETQ. The CDR3 loop is CASSGAHGQGSILTVF. The CDR3 DNA reads as TGCGCCAGCAGCGGGGCCCACGGACAGGGGTCTATTCTAACGGTCTTC.

The chain uses TRBV11-2 and TRBJ1-1; no clear D gene. Germline V gene data show CDR1 as SGHAT and CDR2 as FQNNGV. The V gene lost 6 bases and the J gene lost 1 base, with 12 bases spanning the gap. There are 14 residues in the CDR3. This CDR3 is CASRQGSGNTEAFF. The CDR3 bases are TGTGCCAGCAGACAAGGGTCGGGGAACACTGAAGCTTTCTTT.

This clone appeared many times. The chain has TRBV4-2 and TRBJ2-5, with 11 bases lining up with TRBD1. The V gene end was trimmed by 0 bases and the J gene end by 4 bases; junction bases not matched to a gene: 4. The CDR3 runs 16 residues. CDR1 is LGHNA and CDR2 is YNFKEQ in the germline V gene. CDR3 sequence (DNA): TGTGCCAGCAGCCAAGATTCAGGGACAGGGGGAGAGACCCAGTACTTC. It is translated as CASSQDSGTGGETQYF.

With respect to this clone: A read error may account for a junction end that differs from germline. The CDR3 DNA reads as TGTGCCACAAGTGGGACTAGCGGGGGGACCCAGTACTTC. It specifies CATSGTSGGTQYF. The rearrangement joins TRBV24-1 to TRBJ2-5; 14 bases align to TRBD2. The germline CDR1 and CDR2 sequences are KGHDR and SFDVKD. The CDR3 length is 13 residues.

The CDR3, as DNA: TGTGCCAGCAGCCCCGGAGAGGGAAAGACCCAGTACTTC. This gives the protein CASSPGEGKTQYF. V usage is TRBV5-6 and J usage is TRBJ2-5; maybe TRBD2 (5 bases). Trimming pared 4 bases from V and 6 bases from J, leaving 13 bases between. The CDR3 covers 13 residues. Germline loops: CDR1 SGHDT, CDR2 YYEEEE.

This clone was seen a few times. The rearrangement joins TRBV12-5 to TRBJ2-2, with D perhaps TRBD1 (6 bases). CDR3 length equals 17 residues. Between the trimmed V and J ends, which lost 2 bases and 4 bases, there was a span of 17 bases. CDR1 and CDR2 from the germline V gene are LGHNT and FRNRAP. This CDR3 is CASGLPQDRPATGELFF. The CDR3 region has the DNA TGTGCTAGTGGTTTGCCCCAGGACAGACCGGCCACCGGGGAGCTGTTTTTT.

The V and J genes are TRBV6-5 and TRBJ1-2; D is ambiguous. Trimming stripped 0 bases from V and 5 bases from J, with 16 bases between. The CDR3 has 16 residues. CDR1 is MNHEY and CDR2 is SVGAGI in the germline V gene. The CDR3 loop reads CASSYSGPRPMYGYTF. DNA for the CDR3: TGTGCCAGCAGTTACTCGGGTCCCAGGCCAATGTATGGCTACACCTTC.

This clone was picked up one time. The CDR3 region has the DNA TGTGCCAGCAGTTACCCCACATCCTACGAGCAGTACTTC. Translation gives CASSYPTSYEQYF. The chain joins TRBV6-5 to TRBJ2-7; D ambiguous. There are 13 residues in the CDR3. Looked up from germline, CDR1 is MNHEY and CDR2 is SVGAGI. The V end was cut by 2 bases, the J end by 1 base, with 6 bases between.